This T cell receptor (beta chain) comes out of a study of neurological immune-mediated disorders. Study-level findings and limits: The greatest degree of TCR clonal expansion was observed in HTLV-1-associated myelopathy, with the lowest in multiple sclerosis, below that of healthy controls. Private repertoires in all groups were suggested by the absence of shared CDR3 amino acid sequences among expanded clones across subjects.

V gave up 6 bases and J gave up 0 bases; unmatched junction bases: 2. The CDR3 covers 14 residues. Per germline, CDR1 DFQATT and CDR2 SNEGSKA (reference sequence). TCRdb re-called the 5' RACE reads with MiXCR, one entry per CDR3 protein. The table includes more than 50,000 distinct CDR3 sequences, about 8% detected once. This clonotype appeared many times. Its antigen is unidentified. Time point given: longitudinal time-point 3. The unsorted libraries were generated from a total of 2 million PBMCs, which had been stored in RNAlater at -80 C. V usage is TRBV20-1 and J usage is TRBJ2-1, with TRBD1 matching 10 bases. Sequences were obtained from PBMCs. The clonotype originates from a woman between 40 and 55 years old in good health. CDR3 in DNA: TGCAGTGCGGGACAGGGGTCCTCCTACAATGAGCAGTTCTTC. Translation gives CSAGQGSSYNEQFF.